These 32 T cell receptor beta chains were sequenced from one sample in a study of blood T cell repertoires in COVID-19. The repertoire was sequenced with immunoSEQ multiplex PCR; TCRdb's copy has only in-frame clones and lacks some. The sample carries 280,000 or so clones, 85% recorded once. Sequences were obtained from PBMCs or T cells enriched from blood (not recorded which). The receptors come from a woman between 50 and 59 years old who had recovered from COVID-19.

The J gene is TRBJ1-3, the V gene TRBV2; tentative D call: TRBD1 (6 bases). V lost 10 bases and J 0 bases, leaving 28 bases between the germline ends. Per germline, CDR1 SNHLY and CDR2 FYNNEI. CDR3 length equals 19 residues. This CDR3 reads CATTTKTGSWYYSGNTIYF. The CDR3 bases are TGTGCCACCACTACCAAGACAGGCAGTTGGTATTACTCTGGAAACACCATATATTTT.

This clone occurred a few times. The V and J genes are TRBV7-2 and TRBJ1-2; 9 bases map to TRBD1. The CDR3 is made up of 13 amino acids. Looked up from germline, CDR1 is SGHTA and CDR2 is FQGNSA. Losses at the gene ends were 5 bases for V and 6 bases for J; bases not matched to a gene: 4. This CDR3 is CASSPGQGNGYTF. The CDR3 region has the DNA TGTGCCAGCAGCCCCGGACAGGGGAATGGCTACACCTTC.

The rearrangement joins TRBV6-6 to TRBJ1-2; D may be TRBD1 (5 bases). The CDR3 loop spans 13 amino acids. Germline values: CDR1 MNHNY, CDR2 SVGAGI (reference sequence). Deletions cut 6 bases from V and 5 bases from J, with 13 bases between. CDR3 amino acids: CASSQKSGYGYTF. The CDR3 coding sequence is TGTGCCAGCAGCCAAAAGTCAGGGTATGGCTACACCTTC.

The J gene is TRBJ2-3, the V gene TRBV20-1; D is uncertain. CDR3 length: 11 amino acids. The germline CDR1 and CDR2 sequences are DFQATT and SNEGSKA (reference sequence). V shed 3 bases and J shed 3 bases, with 4 bases lying between them. The CDR3 spells CSASRTDTQYF. DNA of the CDR3: TGCAGTGCTAGTCGGACAGATACGCAGTATTTT.

This clone was picked up a small number of times. This rearrangement joins TRBV30 to TRBJ1-6; D is perhaps TRBD1 (6 bases). This CDR3 is built from 15 residues. Germline V gene data show CDR1 as GTSNPN and CDR2 as SVGIG (reference sequence). Trimming left V 0 bases short and J 10 bases short, with 16 bases between. CDR3 bases: TGTGCCTGGAGTGTACTTTCAGGGGCTAGGTCACCCCTCCACTTT. Its protein product is CAWSVLSGARSPLHF.

This clone was found a few times. The chain has TRBV27 and TRBJ1-6; D is unclear. With 0 bases removed from V and 7 bases from J, the gap between germline ends came to 13 bases. The CDR3 length is 16 residues. The germline gives CDR1 MNHEY, CDR2 SMNVEV (reference sequence). The CDR3 DNA follows: TGTGCCAGCAGTTTATCTCGGACTGCTGTCAATTCACCCCTCCACTTT. Residues: CASSLSRTAVNSPLHF.

This sequence joins TRBV6-1 and TRBJ1-1; the D is unclear. Between the trimmed V and J ends, which lost 2 bases and 9 bases, there was a span of 10 bases. This CDR3 region has 12 residues. CDR1 and CDR2 from the germline V gene are MNHNS and SASEGT. The CDR3 region is CASSERGIQAFF. The CDR3 DNA is TGTGCCAGCAGTGAACGGGGTATACAAGCTTTCTTT.

This chain connects TRBV25-1 to TRBJ1-1, with a possible D match to TRBD1 (5 bases). This CDR3 spans 13 amino acids. Trimming left V 2 bases short and J 5 bases short, with 9 bases between. Looked up from germline, CDR1 is MGHDK and CDR2 is SYGVNS. For the CDR3, the DNA is TGTGCCAGCAGTGAAAGGGAGGGGACTGAAGCTTTCTTT. It encodes CASSEREGTEAFF.

The chain's CDR3 is CASRDRTGGNQPQHF. The CDR3 DNA reads as TGTGCCAGCAGAGACCGGACAGGGGGCAATCAGCCCCAGCATTTT. The chain joins TRBV28 to TRBJ1-5, with TRBD1 matching over 9 bases. The germline V gene encodes CDR1 MDHEN and CDR2 SYDVKM. The V gene end was trimmed by 6 bases and the J gene end by 2 bases; junction bases not matched to a gene: 5. The CDR3 runs to 15 residues.

The sample holds one count of this clone. V is TRBV7-2 and J is TRBJ1-3; D remains unclear. Germline values: CDR1 SGHTA, CDR2 FQGNSA. V lost 7 bases to trimming and J lost 1 base, with 17 bases between them. The CDR3 runs 16 residues. The CDR3 DNA reads TGTGCCAGCACCTCGTTCCCGGGAGGATCTGGAAACACCATATATTTT. This codes for CASTSFPGGSGNTIYF.

The V gene is TRBV29-1, the J gene TRBJ2-5; 8 positions match TRBD1. The CDR3 sequence is 13 residues long. V gave up 4 bases and J gave up 4 bases; unmatched junction bases: 5. CDR1 SQVTM and CDR2 ANQGSEA come from the germline V gene. The CDR3 here is CSVANRGRETQYF. The CDR3 region has the DNA TGCAGCGTTGCCAACAGGGGGAGAGAGACCCAGTACTTC.

The V and J genes are TRBV6-2 or TRBV6-3 and TRBJ2-4, with TRBD1 matching 9 bases. The J segment lost 3 bases and the V segment lost 2 bases, leaving 20 bases of the junction unmatched. Per germline, CDR1 MNHEY and CDR2 SVGEGT. The CDR3 consists of 21 residues. The CDR3 sequence is CASSYTSKSRDRVENKNIQYF. The CDR3 DNA reads TGTGCCAGCAGTTACACATCGAAGTCCCGGGACAGGGTCGAGAACAAAAACATTCAGTACTTC.

The V call is TRBV2, the J call TRBJ1-2; TRBD1 might be the D (5 bases). This CDR3 contains 15 residues. Trimming shortened V by 2 bases and J by 6 bases, and 16 bases separated the two germline ends. In germline, CDR1 is SNHLY, CDR2 FYNNEI. The CDR3 loop is CASSETTRVGNGYTF. The CDR3 DNA reads as TGTGCCAGCAGTGAAACTACCAGGGTAGGAAATGGCTACACCTTC.

The gene calls are TRBV5-1 and TRBJ1-4; D unresolved. CDR3 length: 15 residues. The germline CDR1 and CDR2 sequences are SGHRS and YFSETQ. The ends were cut back, 2 bases at V and 4 bases at J, with 12 bases in the middle. Here the CDR3 reads CASSLSQPSNEKLFF. The CDR3 DNA reads TGCGCCAGCAGCTTAAGTCAACCGAGTAATGAAAAACTGTTTTTT.

V usage is TRBV7-2 and J usage is TRBJ2-1, with 14 positions matching TRBD2. Per the germline V gene, CDR1 is SGHTA and CDR2 is FQGNSA. CDR3 size: 17 residues. The V gene end was trimmed by 4 bases and the J gene end by 9 bases; junction bases not matched to a gene: 11. CDR3 protein: CASSSPGLAGGGGEQFF. The CDR3, as DNA: TGTGCCAGCAGCTCGCCAGGACTAGCGGGAGGAGGGGGTGAGCAGTTCTTC. The full variable domain, rest sourced from reference TRBV7-2 and TRBJ2-1, is GAGVSQSPSNKVTEKGKDVELRCDPISGHTALYWYRQSLGQGLEFLIYFQGNSAPDKSGLPSDRFSAERTGGSVSTLTIQRTQQEDSAVYLCASSSPGLAGGGGEQFFGPGTRLTVL.

The table lists this clone with a few counts. V and J are TRBV6-2 or TRBV6-3 and TRBJ1-1; 8 positions match TRBD1. The V and J ends lost 0 bases and 0 bases, in that order; junction bases with no gene match: 12. CDR3 length equals 19 residues. The germline CDR1 and CDR2 sequences are MNHEY and SVGEGT. CDR3 DNA sequence: TGTGCCAGCAGTTACTCCTTACAGGGGGGTCGTGAAATGAACACTGAAGCTTTCTTT. Its translation is CASSYSLQGGREMNTEAFF.

The rearrangement uses TRBV7-8 and TRBJ2-7, with a possible D match to TRBD1 (6 bases). V was clipped by 5 bases and J by 0 bases, with 14 bases between them. The CDR3 runs to 15 residues. CDR1 and CDR2 from the germline V gene are SGHVS and FQNEAQ. As DNA, the CDR3 is TGTGCCAGCAGCCAAGGGGGTCACAACTCCTACGAGCAGTACTTC. It yields the protein CASSQGGHNSYEQYF.

V usage is TRBV19 and J usage is TRBJ1-1, with D hard to call. Germline CDR1 LNHDA, CDR2 SQIVND (reference sequence). CDR3 size: 14 residues. V lost 3 bases to trimming and J lost 6 bases, with 14 bases between them. The CDR3 region is CASSMGDGVAEAFF. As DNA, the CDR3 is TGTGCCAGTAGTATGGGCGACGGGGTGGCTGAAGCTTTCTTT.

The table lists this clone with a few counts. V usage is TRBV11-2 and J usage is TRBJ2-2; D remains unclear. The V end was cut by 2 bases, the J end by 1 base, with 5 bases between. Germline V gene lookup returns CDR1 SGHAT and CDR2 FQNNGV. This CDR3 spans 14 amino acids. CDR3: CASSLSVNTGELFF. DNA of the CDR3: TGTGCCAGCAGCTTAAGCGTGAACACCGGGGAGCTGTTTTTT. Full variable domain (outside the CDR3, taken from reference TRBV11-2 and TRBJ2-2): EAGVAQSPRYKIIEKRQSVAFWCNPISGHATLYWYQQILGQGPKLLIQFQNNGVVDDSQLPKDRFSAERLKGVDSTLKIQPAKLEDSAVYLCASSLSVNTGELFFGEGSRLTVL.

The J gene is TRBJ2-7, the V gene TRBV11-2; 8 bases are shared with TRBD1. CDR3 length equals 15 residues. V shed 0 bases, J shed 5 bases, and the junction held 6 bases outside the gene matches. Germline V gene lookup returns CDR1 SGHAT and CDR2 FQNNGV. The CDR3 bases are TGTGCCAGCAGCTTAGACTGGACAGGGTACGACGAGCAGTACTTC. As protein: CASSLDWTGYDEQYF.

This chain uses TRBV7-8 with TRBJ2-1; 8 nucleotides align to TRBD2. The CDR3 covers 15 residues. V lost 2 bases and J lost 7; bases outside the gene matches: 7. The germline CDR1 and CDR2 sequences are SGHVS and FQNEAQ. Here the CDR3 reads CASSLLGLAGNEQFF. CDR3 bases: TGTGCCAGCAGCTTACTCGGACTAGCTGGGAATGAGCAGTTCTTC.

V usage is TRBV28 and J usage is TRBJ1-5, with 9 positions matching TRBD1. Trimming cost V 6 bases and J 4 bases; bases outside gene matches: 13. The CDR3 extends over 17 amino acids. Germline assignment: CDR1 MDHEN and CDR2 SYDVKM. As DNA, the CDR3 is TGTGCCAGCAGCTCCTTGGGGACAGGGACTCCAAATCAGCCCCAGCATTTT. This translates into CASSSLGTGTPNQPQHF. Using reference TRBV28 and TRBJ1-5 for the parts outside the CDR3, the full variable domain is DVKVTQSSRYLVKRTGEKVFLECVQDMDHENMFWYRQDPGLGLRLIYFSYDVKMKEKGDIPEGYSVSREKKERFSLILESASTNQTSMYLCASSSLGTGTPNQPQHFGDGTRLSIL.

V gene TRBV19 combines with J gene TRBJ2-5; possibly TRBD2 for D (7 bases). CDR1 and CDR2 from the germline V gene are LNHDA and SQIVND (reference sequence). CDR3 length: 13 amino acids. Trimming took 5 bases from V and 3 from J, leaving 10 bases between them. Written as DNA, the CDR3 is TGTGCCAGTAGTCAGGGGAGGGAAGAGACCCAGTACTTC. Protein: CASSQGREETQYF.

This clone was seen a handful of times. This sequence joins TRBV7-2 and TRBJ1-1, with D maybe TRBD1 (6 bases). The germline V and J ends were trimmed by 0 bases and 1 base, with 9 bases remaining between them. Germline loops: CDR1 SGHTA, CDR2 FQGNSA. This CDR3 is 15 amino acids long. The CDR3 DNA reads as TGTGCCAGCAGCTTAGCGACAGGTACGAACACTGAAGCTTTCTTT. Translated: CASSLATGTNTEAFF.

V gene TRBV4-3 combines with J gene TRBJ1-1; 9 bases map to TRBD1. Trimming at V came to 0 bases and at J to 4 bases, leaving 9 bases not matched to a gene. CDR1 and CDR2 from the germline V gene are LGHNA and YSLEER. CDR3 size: 17 residues. The CDR3 nucleotides read TGCGCCAGCAGCCAAGATCCCACCGGGACAGGGTTCACTGAAGCTTTCTTT. Encoded protein: CASSQDPTGTGFTEAFF.

This chain joins TRBV7-8 and TRBJ2-1; TRBD2 agrees at 8 bases. The CDR3 has 15 residues. V lost 5 bases, J lost 2 bases, and 5 bases stayed unmatched. Germline V gene sequence: CDR1 SGHVS, CDR2 FQNEAQ. The CDR3 nucleotides are TGTGCCAGCAGCACCCTAGCGGGTACCTACAATGAGCAGTTCTTC. This encodes CASSTLAGTYNEQFF. Drawing the rest from reference TRBV7-8 and TRBJ2-1, the complete variable domain is GAGVSQSPRYKVAKRGQDVALRCDPISGHVSLFWYQQALGQGPEFLTYFQNEAQLDKSGLPSDRFFAERPEGSVSTLKIQRTQQEDSAVYLCASSTLAGTYNEQFFGPGTRLTVL.

This clone was seen a handful of times. This chain joins TRBV5-6 and TRBJ1-3; 8 bases are shared with TRBD1. CDR1 is SGHDT, CDR2 YYEEEE, per germline. The CDR3 extends over 16 amino acids. J was trimmed by 0 bases and V by 3 bases; bases with no gene match: 5. This CDR3 reads CASSWDRRNSGNTIYF. CDR3 sequence (DNA): TGTGCCAGCAGCTGGGACAGGAGAAACTCTGGAAACACCATATATTTT.

The chain recombines TRBV19 with TRBJ1-3, with D tentatively TRBD1 (5 bases). V lost 3 bases and J 9 bases, leaving 12 bases between the germline ends. Germline V gene lookup returns CDR1 LNHDA and CDR2 SQIVND (reference sequence). The length of the CDR3 is 13 residues. CDR3: CASSIVWGPTIYF. Written as DNA, the CDR3 is TGTGCCAGTAGTATTGTTTGGGGCCCCACCATATATTTT.

V and J are TRBV30 and TRBJ1-1; tentative D call: TRBD1 (6 bases). This CDR3 has 12 residues. Germline V gene sequence: CDR1 GTSNPN, CDR2 SVGIG (reference sequence). The V and J ends lost 1 base and 12 bases respectively, with 15 bases between them. This CDR3 is CAWSALQGTTFF. The CDR3 DNA reads as TGTGCCTGGAGTGCATTGCAGGGGACGACTTTCTTT. Together with reference TRBV30 and TRBJ1-1, the CDR3 gives the full variable domain: SQTIHQWPATLVQPVGSPLSLECTVEGTSNPNLYWYRQAAGRGLQLLFYSVGIGQISSEVPQNLSASRPQDRQFILSSKKLLLSDSGFYLCAWSALQGTTFFGQGTRLTVV.

V and J are TRBV27 and TRBJ2-4, with D maybe TRBD2 (6 bases). This CDR3 has 14 amino acids. Germline V gene data show CDR1 as MNHEY and CDR2 as SMNVEV (reference sequence). Trimming removed 5 bases from V and 9 bases from J, with 17 bases in between. The CDR3 spells CASSARTMGGIQYF. CDR3 sequence (DNA): TGTGCCAGCAGTGCCCGGACAATGGGGGGCATTCAGTACTTC.

V and J are TRBV10-3 and TRBJ2-5; 12 nucleotides agree with TRBD2. The V gene's germline CDR1 is ENHRY and CDR2 SYGVKD. With 6 bases clipped from V and 5 bases from J, the junction kept 4 bases outside the gene matches. The CDR3 runs 14 residues. The CDR3 loop reads CAIRGLAGAETQYF. As DNA, the CDR3 is TGTGCCATCAGGGGACTAGCGGGTGCTGAGACCCAGTACTTC.

The chain links TRBV28 to TRBJ1-1; D not certain. Looked up from germline, CDR1 is MDHEN and CDR2 is SYDVKM. The CDR3 extends over 12 amino acids. The ends were cut back, 8 bases at V and 5 bases at J, with 12 bases in the middle. The CDR3: CASSLRGTEAFF. The CDR3 DNA is TGTGCCAGCTCATTAAGAGGAACTGAAGCTTTCTTT.